This T cell receptor beta chain was retrieved from a study of PD-1 blockade in classical Hodgkin lymphoma. As for the study in general: Patients were dosed intravenously with nivolumab at 3 mg/kg every 2 weeks.

Profiled with immunoSEQ multiplex PCR; TCRdb holds only in-frame clones, not every one. The sample has 18,000 or so clones; 70% to 75% are singletons. V was clipped by 3 bases and J by 1 base, with 6 bases between them. The CDR3 runs 13 residues. Germline lookup yields CDR1 MDHEN and CDR2 SYDVKM. Worth noting for this clone: Its specificity is not known.

Broader study findings: In CD4+ cells, TCR diversity went up significantly by C4D1, but in CD8+ cells it did not. Before treatment, TCR diversity in newly diagnosed patients was reportedly lower than in healthy donors. Factors driving the repertoire differences, possibly disease activity or prior therapy, remain undefined.

The time point: cycle 4 day 1 (C4D1), after around six weeks of nivolumab. Every patient experienced relapse after autologous stem cell transplantation, and brentuximab vedotin exposure varied. Magnetic negative selection of thawed PBMCs was the method by which CD4+ T cells were purified. The V call is TRBV28, the J call TRBJ2-5, with D unclear. This receptor was identified in a human donor with classical Hodgkin lymphoma. Material: CD4+ T cells from blood, obtained before the fourth cycle of nivolumab. The CDR3, as DNA: TGTGCCAGCAGTTTGGTAGCCCAAGAGACCCAGTACTTC. It yields the protein CASSLVAQETQYF.